This paragraph covers one T cell receptor (beta chain) sequence. The second PCR ran about 6 to 12 cycles with a sample-barcoded 5' primer and J-beta primers. MiXCR, applied by TCRdb to the 5' RACE reads, yields one record per CDR3 protein. The sample lists about 780,000 distinct CDR3 sequences, 46% occurring once. Total RNA, at least 6 micrograms per sample, was extracted from PBMCs. The record originates from a study of blood T cells in healthy people across ages. The germline CDR1 and CDR2 sequences are MNHEY and SMNVEV (reference sequence). Trimming at V came to 6 bases and at J to 2 bases, leaving 3 bases not matched to a gene. The CDR3 runs to 13 residues.

The receptor was isolated from a man at least 80 years old in good health. The gene calls are TRBV27 and TRBJ1-2; 7 bases match TRBD1. Sequencing used blood. CDR3 loop: CASRRDSNYGYTF. CDR3 DNA: TGTGCCAGCAGACGGGACAGCAACTATGGCTACACCTTC.